This paragraph reports one T cell receptor beta chain. Profiling relied on immunoSEQ multiplex PCR, and the TCRdb table lists in-frame clones only, not all of them. The sample has about 51,000 clones; about 80% are singletons. These data belong to a study of control samples from healthy donors and cancer patients. CDR1 and CDR2 (germline): LNHNV, YYDKDF (reference sequence). Trimming removed 6 bases at V and 4 bases at J, with 16 bases between. This CDR3 comprises 15 residues. The specimen was blood. The sequence came from a man between 65 and 80 years old in good health. The V and J genes are TRBV15 and TRBJ2-1, with D hard to call. The DNA of the CDR3 is TGTGCCACCAGGTCAGGTGCCGGGCAATACAATGAGCAGTTCTTC. Protein sequence: CATRSGAGQYNEQFF.